This TCR beta chain was identified in a study of Ad26.COV2.S vaccination and SARS-CoV-2 variants. Study details: The study gave Ad26.COV2.S intramuscularly, once or twice 56 days apart.

This table comes from immunoSEQ multiplex PCR, and its TCRdb copy is limited to in-frame clones, with some not included. The repertoire consists of around 300,000 clones, with roughly 90% occurring once and the leading ten covering about 10%. Documented treatment: approximately 18 received Ad26.COV2.S at low or high dose, single or two shots; about 5 received placebo; per-sample allocation not given. Sampling occurred on day 63 after the first vaccine or placebo injection. Trimming cost V 5 bases and J 3 bases; bases outside gene matches: 11. The CDR3 runs to 15 residues. Germline V gene sequence: CDR1 SGHKS, CDR2 YYEKEE (reference sequence).

The sequenced sample was peripheral blood, obtained in a trial of Ad26.COV2.S vaccine versus placebo. The gene calls are TRBV5-5 and TRBJ2-7, with TRBD2 matching over 7 bases. The sequence came from a person aged 18 to 59 who received the Ad26.COV2.S COVID-19 vaccine or a placebo. The CDR3 reads CASSIEGGVHYEQYF. The CDR3, as DNA: TGTGCCAGCAGTATAGAGGGAGGGGTCCACTACGAGCAGTACTTC.